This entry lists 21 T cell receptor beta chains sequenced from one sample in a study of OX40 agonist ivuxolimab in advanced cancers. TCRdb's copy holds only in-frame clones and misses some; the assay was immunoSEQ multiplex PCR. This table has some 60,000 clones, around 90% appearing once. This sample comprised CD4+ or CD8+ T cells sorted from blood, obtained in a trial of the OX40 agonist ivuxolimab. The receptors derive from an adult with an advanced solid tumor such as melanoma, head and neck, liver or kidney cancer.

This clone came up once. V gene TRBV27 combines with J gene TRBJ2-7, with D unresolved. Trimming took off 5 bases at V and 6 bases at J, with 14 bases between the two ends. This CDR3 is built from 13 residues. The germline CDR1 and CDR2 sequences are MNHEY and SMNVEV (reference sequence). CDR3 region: CASSEQRSVEQYF. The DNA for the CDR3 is TGTGCCAGCAGTGAACAAAGGTCGGTCGAGCAGTACTTC.

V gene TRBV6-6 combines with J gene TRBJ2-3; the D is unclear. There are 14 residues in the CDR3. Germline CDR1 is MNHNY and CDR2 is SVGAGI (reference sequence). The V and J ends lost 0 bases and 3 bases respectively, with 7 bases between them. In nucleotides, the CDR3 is TGTGCCAGCAGTTACTCGCGGTTTACAGATACGCAGTATTTT. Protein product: CASSYSRFTDTQYF.

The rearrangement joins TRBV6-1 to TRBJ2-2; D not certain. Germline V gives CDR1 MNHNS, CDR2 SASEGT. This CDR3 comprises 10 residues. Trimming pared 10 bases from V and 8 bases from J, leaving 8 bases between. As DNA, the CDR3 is TGTGCCACCGGTACAGGGGAGCTGTTTTTT. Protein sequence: CATGTGELFF.

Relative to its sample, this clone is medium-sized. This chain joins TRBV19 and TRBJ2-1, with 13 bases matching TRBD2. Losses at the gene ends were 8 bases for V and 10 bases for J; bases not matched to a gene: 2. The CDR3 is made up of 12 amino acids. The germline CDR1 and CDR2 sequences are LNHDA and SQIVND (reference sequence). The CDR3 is CASSTSGREQFF. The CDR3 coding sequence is TGTGCCAGTTCGACTAGCGGGAGGGAGCAGTTCTTC.

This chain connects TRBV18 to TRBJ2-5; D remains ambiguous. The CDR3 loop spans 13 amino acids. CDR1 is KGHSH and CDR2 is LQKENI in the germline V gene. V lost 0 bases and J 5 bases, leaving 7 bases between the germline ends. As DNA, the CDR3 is TGTGCCAGCTCACCACCGGGGTGGGAGACCCAGTACTTC. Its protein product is CASSPPGWETQYF.

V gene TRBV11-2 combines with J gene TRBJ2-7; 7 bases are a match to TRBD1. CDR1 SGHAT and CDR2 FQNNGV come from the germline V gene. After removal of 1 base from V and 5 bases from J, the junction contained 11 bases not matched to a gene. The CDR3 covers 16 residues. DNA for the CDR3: TGTGCCAGCAGCTTAGCCCCCAGGGGACAGTCCCACGAGCAGTACTTC. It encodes CASSLAPRGQSHEQYF.

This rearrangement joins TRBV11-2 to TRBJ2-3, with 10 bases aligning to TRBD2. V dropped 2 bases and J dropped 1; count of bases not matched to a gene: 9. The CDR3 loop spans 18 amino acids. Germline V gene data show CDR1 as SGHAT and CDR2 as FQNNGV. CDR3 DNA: TGTGCCAGCAGCTTAACTAGCGGGATGGGTTTGGGCACAGATACGCAGTATTTT. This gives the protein CASSLTSGMGLGTDTQYF.

The CDR3 sequence is CASSGPLNEKLFF. In nucleotides, the CDR3 is TGTGCCAGTTCGGGGCCGCTTAATGAAAAACTGTTTTTT. The rearrangement uses TRBV28 and TRBJ1-4; D possibly corresponds to TRBD1 (5 bases). Per the germline V gene, CDR1 is MDHEN and CDR2 is SYDVKM. The V and J ends lost 9 bases and 4 bases respectively, with 12 bases between them. This CDR3 region has 13 residues.

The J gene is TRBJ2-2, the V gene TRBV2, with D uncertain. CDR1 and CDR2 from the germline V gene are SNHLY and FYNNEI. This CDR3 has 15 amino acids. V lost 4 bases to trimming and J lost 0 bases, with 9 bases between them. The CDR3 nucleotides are TGTGCCAGCAGTGCAGCGCTCTCGAACACCGGGGAGCTGTTTTTT. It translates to CASSAALSNTGELFF.

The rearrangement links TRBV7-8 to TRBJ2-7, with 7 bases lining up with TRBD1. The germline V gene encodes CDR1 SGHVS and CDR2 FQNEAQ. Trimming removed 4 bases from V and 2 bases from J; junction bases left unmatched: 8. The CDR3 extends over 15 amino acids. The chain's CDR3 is CASSYEGDRAYEQYF. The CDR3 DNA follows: TGTGCCAGCAGCTATGAAGGAGACAGGGCCTACGAGCAGTACTTC.

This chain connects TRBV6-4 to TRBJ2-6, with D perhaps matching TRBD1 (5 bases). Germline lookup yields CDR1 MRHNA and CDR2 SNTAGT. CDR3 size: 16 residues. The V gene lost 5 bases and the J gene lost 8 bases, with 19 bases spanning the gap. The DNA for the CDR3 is TGTGCCAGCAGTACGAGCGTCGCAGGGCATTCCAACGTCCTGACTTTC. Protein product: CASSTSVAGHSNVLTF.

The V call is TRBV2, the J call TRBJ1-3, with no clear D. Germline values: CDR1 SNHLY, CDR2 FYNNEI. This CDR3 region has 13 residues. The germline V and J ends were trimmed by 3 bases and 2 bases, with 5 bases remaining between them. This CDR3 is CASSEGPGNTIYF. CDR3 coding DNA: TGTGCCAGCAGTGAGGGCCCTGGAAACACCATATATTTT.

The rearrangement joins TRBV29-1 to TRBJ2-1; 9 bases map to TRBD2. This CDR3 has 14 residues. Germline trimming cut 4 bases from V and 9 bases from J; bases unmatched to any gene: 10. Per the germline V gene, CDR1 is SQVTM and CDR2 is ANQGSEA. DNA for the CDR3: TGCAGCGTTGCGACTAGCGGAGCTTTAGGTGAGCAGTTCTTC. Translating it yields CSVATSGALGEQFF.

CDR3 protein: CASSGRDSIQETQYF. CDR3 in DNA: TGTGCCAGCAGCGGAAGGGACAGCATACAAGAGACCCAGTACTTC. This rearrangement joins TRBV7-8 to TRBJ2-5; 7 positions match TRBD1. Germline CDR1 is SGHVS and CDR2 is FQNEAQ. V shed 5 bases and J 2 bases; nucleotides not matched to a gene: 8. The CDR3 is 15 residues long.

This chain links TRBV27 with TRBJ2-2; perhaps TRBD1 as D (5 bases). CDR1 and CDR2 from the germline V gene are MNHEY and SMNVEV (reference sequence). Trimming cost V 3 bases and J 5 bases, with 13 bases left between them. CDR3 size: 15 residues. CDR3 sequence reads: CASSFTRVGTGELFF. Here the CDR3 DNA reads TGTGCCAGCAGTTTTACCAGGGTGGGGACCGGGGAGCTGTTTTTT.

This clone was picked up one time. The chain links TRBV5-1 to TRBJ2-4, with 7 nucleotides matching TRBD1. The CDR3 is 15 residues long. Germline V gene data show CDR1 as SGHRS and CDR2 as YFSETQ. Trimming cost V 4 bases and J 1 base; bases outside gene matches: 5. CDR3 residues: CASSADRVAKNIQYF. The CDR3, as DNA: TGCGCCAGCAGCGCTGACAGGGTGGCCAAAAACATTCAGTACTTC.

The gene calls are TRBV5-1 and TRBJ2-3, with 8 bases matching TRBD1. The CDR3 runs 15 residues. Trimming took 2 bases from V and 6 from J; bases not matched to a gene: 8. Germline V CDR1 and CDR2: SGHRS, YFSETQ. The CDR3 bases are TGCGCCAGCAGCTTTAGACAGGGGCCGACCGATACGCAGTATTTT. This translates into CASSFRQGPTDTQYF.

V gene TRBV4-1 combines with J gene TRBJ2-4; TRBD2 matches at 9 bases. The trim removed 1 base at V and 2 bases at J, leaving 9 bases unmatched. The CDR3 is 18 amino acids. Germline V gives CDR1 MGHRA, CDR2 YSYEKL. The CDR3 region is CASSQGLASGISKNIQYF. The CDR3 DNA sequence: TGCGCCAGCAGCCAAGGTCTGGCTAGCGGGATTTCCAAAAACATTCAGTACTTC.

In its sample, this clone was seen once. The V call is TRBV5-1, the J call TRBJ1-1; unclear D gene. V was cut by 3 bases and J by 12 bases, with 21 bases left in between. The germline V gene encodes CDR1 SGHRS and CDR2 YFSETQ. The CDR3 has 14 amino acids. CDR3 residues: CASSYDGGPLGTFF. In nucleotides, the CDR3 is TGCGCCAGCAGCTATGACGGCGGCCCCTTGGGAACTTTCTTT.

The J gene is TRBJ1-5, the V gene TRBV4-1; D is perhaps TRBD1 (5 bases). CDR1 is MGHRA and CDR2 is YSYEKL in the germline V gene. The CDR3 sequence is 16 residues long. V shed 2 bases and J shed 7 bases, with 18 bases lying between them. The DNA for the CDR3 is TGCGCCAGCAGCCAAAAACCAGGGTTGGGGATGCAGCCCCAGCATTTT. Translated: CASSQKPGLGMQPQHF.

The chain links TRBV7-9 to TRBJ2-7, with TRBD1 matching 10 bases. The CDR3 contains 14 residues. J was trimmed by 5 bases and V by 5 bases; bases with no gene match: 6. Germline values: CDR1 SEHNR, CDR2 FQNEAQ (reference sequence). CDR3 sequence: CASSADRGPHEQYF. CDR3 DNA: TGTGCCAGCAGCGCAGACAGGGGGCCCCACGAGCAGTACTTC.